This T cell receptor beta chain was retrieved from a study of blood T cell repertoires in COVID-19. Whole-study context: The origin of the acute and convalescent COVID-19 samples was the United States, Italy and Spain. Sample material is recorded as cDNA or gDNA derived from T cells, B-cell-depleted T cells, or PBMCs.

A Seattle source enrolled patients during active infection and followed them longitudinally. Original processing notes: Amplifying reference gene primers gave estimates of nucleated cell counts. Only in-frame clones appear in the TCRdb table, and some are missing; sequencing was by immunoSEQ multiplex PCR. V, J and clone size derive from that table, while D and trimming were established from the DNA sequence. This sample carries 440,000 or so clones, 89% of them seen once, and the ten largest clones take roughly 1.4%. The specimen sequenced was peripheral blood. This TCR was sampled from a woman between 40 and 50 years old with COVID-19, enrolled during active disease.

The CDR3 sequence is CASSPDSSYNEQFF. The CDR3 DNA reads TGTGCCAGCAGTCCCGATAGCTCCTACAATGAGCAGTTCTTC. J is TRBJ2-1 and V is TRBV6-2 or TRBV6-3, with D uncertain. CDR1 and CDR2 (germline): MNHEY, SVGEGT. CDR3 length: 14 amino acids. V dropped 5 bases and J dropped 0 bases, with 8 bases sitting between them.